The rows below give T cell receptor beta chains drawn from one sample of a study of preoperative IRX-2 immunotherapy in early breast cancer. Profiling relied on immunoSEQ multiplex PCR, and the TCRdb table lists in-frame clones only, not all of them. Among around 30,000 clones listed, approximately 80% were seen once. Sample: lymph node tissue, taken before IRX-2 immunotherapy. The receptors originated from a human donor with breast cancer. CDR3s include the opening cysteine and the closing phenylalanine or tryptophan. Each record gives: clone size, J gene, D gene, V gene, CDR3 DNA, CDR3 protein. D genes are given only for firm matches. For some rows the clone size is stated as once, few or many, or as a class when expanded; others skip it.

clone size: -; J gene: TRBJ1-5; D gene: -; V gene: TRBV19; CDR3 DNA: TGTGCCAGTAGAGCTGGGTGGCAGCCCCAGCATTTT; CDR3 protein: CASRAGWQPQHF
clone size: few; J gene: TRBJ2-1; D gene: -; V gene: TRBV7-6; CDR3 DNA: TGTGCCAGCTCGGAGCGGGCTAGCTCCTACAATGAGCAGTTCTTC; CDR3 protein: CASSERASSYNEQFF
clone size: -; J gene: TRBJ2-5; D gene: -; V gene: TRBV6-7; CDR3 DNA: TGTGCCAGCAGTGAAGTAGAGTTTGAGACCCAGTACTTC; CDR3 protein: CASSEVEFETQYF
clone size: -; J gene: TRBJ2-7; D gene: -; V gene: TRBV28; CDR3 DNA: TGTGCCAGCAGCCCTAACACTTGGACAGAGTCCTACGAGCAGTACTTC; CDR3 protein: CASSPNTWTESYEQYF
clone size: -; J gene: TRBJ2-1; D gene: TRBD2; V gene: TRBV7-4; CDR3 DNA: TGTGCCAGCAGCCCTCTTGCGGGGGGACTCAATGAGCAGTTCTTC; CDR3 protein: CASSPLAGGLNEQFF
clone size: -; J gene: TRBJ1-2; D gene: TRBD1; V gene: TRBV6-8; CDR3 DNA: TGTGCCAGCAGCCGAACAGGGGAAGGAAACTATGGCTACACCTTC; CDR3 protein: CASSRTGEGNYGYTF
clone size: few; J gene: TRBJ1-6; D gene: -; V gene: TRBV6-8; CDR3 DNA: TGTGCCAGCAGTTACTCGATCAGTGTAGGCTCACCCCTCCACTTT; CDR3 protein: CASSYSISVGSPLHF
clone size: once; J gene: TRBJ1-3; D gene: -; V gene: TRBV10-2; CDR3 DNA: TGCGCCAGCACTCAGCCCCACAGGCCCCCTTGGCGGACCATATATTTT; CDR3 protein: CASTQPHRPPWRTIYF
clone size: -; J gene: TRBJ1-4; D gene: -; V gene: TRBV30; CDR3 DNA: TGTGCCTGGAGTCATATGGCTAATGAAAAACTGTTTTTT; CDR3 protein: CAWSHMANEKLFF
clone size: few; J gene: TRBJ1-1; D gene: -; V gene: TRBV6-8; CDR3 DNA: TGTGCCAGCACCCCGAACGCCCGGAACACTGAAGCTTTCTTT; CDR3 protein: CASTPNARNTEAFF
clone size: once; J gene: TRBJ2-5; D gene: TRBD1; V gene: TRBV11-3; CDR3 DNA: TGTGCCAGCAGCCCGCACCGACAGGGCTCAGGGGAGACCCAGTACTTC; CDR3 protein: CASSPHRQGSGETQYF
clone size: -; J gene: TRBJ1-3; D gene: TRBD1; V gene: TRBV6-8; CDR3 DNA: TGTGCCAGCAGGCTGGGACAGGGGGCTGGAAACACCATATATTTT; CDR3 protein: CASRLGQGAGNTIYF
clone size: -; J gene: TRBJ2-3; D gene: TRBD2; V gene: TRBV5-1; CDR3 DNA: TGCGCCAGCAGCTTGGCTAGCGGGGGGAGCACAGATACGCAGTATTTT; CDR3 protein: CASSLASGGSTDTQYF
clone size: few; J gene: TRBJ2-1; D gene: -; V gene: TRBV19; CDR3 DNA: TGTGCCAGTAGTATCCCCGGGGGAAGCTCCTACAATGAGCAGTTCTTC; CDR3 protein: CASSIPGGSSYNEQFF
clone size: -; J gene: TRBJ1-2; D gene: -; V gene: TRBV7-4; CDR3 DNA: TGTGCCAGCTCACACCCAAATAACTATGGCTACACCTTC; CDR3 protein: CASSHPNNYGYTF
clone size: -; J gene: TRBJ1-1; D gene: TRBD1; V gene: TRBV18; CDR3 DNA: TGTGCCAGCTCACCCCGGACAGGCAGCACTGAAGCTTTCTTT; CDR3 protein: CASSPRTGSTEAFF
clone size: -; J gene: TRBJ2-3; D gene: -; V gene: TRBV11-3; CDR3 DNA: TGTGCCAGCAGCTTCGCACAGCGAACAGATACGCAGTATTTT; CDR3 protein: CASSFAQRTDTQYF
clone size: -; J gene: TRBJ1-1; D gene: -; V gene: TRBV11-3; CDR3 DNA: TGTGCCAGCAGCTTTGGTGGGATGAACACTGAAGCTTTCTTT; CDR3 protein: CASSFGGMNTEAFF
clone size: -; J gene: TRBJ2-3; D gene: TRBD2; V gene: TRBV6-8; CDR3 DNA: TGTGCCAGCAGTTCTTCTAGCGGGGGGGCCTGGACAGATACGCAGTATTTT; CDR3 protein: CASSSSSGGAWTDTQYF
clone size: -; J gene: TRBJ2-7; D gene: TRBD1; V gene: TRBV11-3; CDR3 DNA: TGTGCCAGCAGCTTAAGGGGCCGGGACAGGGTCTACGAGCAGTACTTC; CDR3 protein: CASSLRGRDRVYEQYF
clone size: few; J gene: TRBJ1-1; D gene: -; V gene: TRBV11-3; CDR3 DNA: TGTGCCAGCAACCCCGGTGTAAGACTAATGAACACTGAAGCTTTCTTT; CDR3 protein: CASNPGVRLMNTEAFF
clone size: -; J gene: TRBJ2-3; D gene: TRBD1; V gene: TRBV11-3; CDR3 DNA: TGTGCCAGCAGCTCAAGTCGCAGGGGGCAGGGAGATACGCAGTATTTT; CDR3 protein: CASSSSRRGQGDTQYF
clone size: -; J gene: TRBJ1-5; D gene: -; V gene: TRBV10-2; CDR3 DNA: TGCGCCAGCAGTGCAGTCCCCAATCAGCCCCAGCATTTT; CDR3 protein: CASSAVPNQPQHF
clone size: -; J gene: TRBJ1-4; D gene: -; V gene: TRBV5-1; CDR3 DNA: TGCGCCAGCAGCTTGGCTGGCAGGGATGATGAAAAACTGTTTTTT; CDR3 protein: CASSLAGRDDEKLFF
clone size: -; J gene: TRBJ1-1; D gene: -; V gene: TRBV5-1; CDR3 DNA: TGCGCCAGCCAAGCCGCGGGGCGAGGCACTGAAGCTTTCTTT; CDR3 protein: CASQAAGRGTEAFF
clone size: -; J gene: TRBJ1-1; D gene: TRBD1; V gene: TRBV29-1; CDR3 DNA: TGCAGCGCCGGACTGGACAGGGGGGTTGAACGAACTGAAGCTTTCTTT; CDR3 protein: CSAGLDRGVERTEAFF
clone size: -; J gene: TRBJ1-3; D gene: TRBD1; V gene: TRBV5-1; CDR3 DNA: TGCGCCAGCAGCTTGTGGACAGGGACTGGAAACACCATATATTTT; CDR3 protein: CASSLWTGTGNTIYF
clone size: -; J gene: TRBJ1-1; D gene: -; V gene: TRBV6-8; CDR3 DNA: TGTGCCAGCAGTTCACCTACGACAGTTGAAGCTTTCTTT; CDR3 protein: CASSSPTTVEAFF
clone size: -; J gene: TRBJ2-3; D gene: -; V gene: TRBV6-8; CDR3 DNA: TGTGCCAGCAGTTACGCGGGGGCTGATACGCAGTATTTT; CDR3 protein: CASSYAGADTQYF
clone size: -; J gene: TRBJ2-7; D gene: TRBD2; V gene: TRBV5-1; CDR3 DNA: TGCGCCAGCAGCTACGGGGGGAGCGGAGCCTACGAGCAGTACTTC; CDR3 protein: CASSYGGSGAYEQYF
clone size: -; J gene: TRBJ1-1; D gene: -; V gene: TRBV19; CDR3 DNA: TGTGCCAGTAGACCGGACGGTAAGAACACTGAAGCTTTCTTT; CDR3 protein: CASRPDGKNTEAFF
clone size: -; J gene: TRBJ2-1; D gene: TRBD1; V gene: TRBV29-1; CDR3 DNA: TGCAGCGTTGAAGTGTGGGACAGTTCCTACAATGAGCAGTTCTTC; CDR3 protein: CSVEVWDSSYNEQFF
clone size: -; J gene: TRBJ1-2; D gene: -; V gene: TRBV4-1; CDR3 DNA: TGCGCCAGCAGCCACCCCGGGGGGAGTAGGAACTATGGCTACACCTTC; CDR3 protein: CASSHPGGSRNYGYTF
clone size: -; J gene: TRBJ2-7; D gene: -; V gene: TRBV15; CDR3 DNA: TGTGCCACCAGCAGAGGAGAGGTGGGCTCATCTTACGAGCAGTACTTC; CDR3 protein: CATSRGEVGSSYEQYF
clone size: -; J gene: TRBJ2-7; D gene: -; V gene: TRBV7-5; CDR3 DNA: TGTGCCAGCAGCTTTGCTGGGCGTAGGGCCTACGAGCAGTACTTC; CDR3 protein: CASSFAGRRAYEQYF
clone size: -; J gene: TRBJ2-1; D gene: -; V gene: TRBV7-4; CDR3 DNA: TGTGCCAGCAGCCCGTACAGGGGGAGGGAAGATGAGCAGTTCTTC; CDR3 protein: CASSPYRGREDEQFF
clone size: -; J gene: TRBJ1-1; D gene: -; V gene: TRBV9; CDR3 DNA: TGTGCCAGCAGCCAACAGGGACTTGACGCTTTCTTT; CDR3 protein: CASSQQGLDAFF
clone size: -; J gene: TRBJ2-5; D gene: -; V gene: TRBV11-3; CDR3 DNA: TGTGCCAGCAGCTTAGGTCCGGGACCCCCCGCACGCAAAGAGACCCAGTACTTC; CDR3 protein: CASSLGPGPPARKETQYF
clone size: -; J gene: TRBJ2-7; D gene: -; V gene: TRBV6-8; CDR3 DNA: TGTGCCAGCAGACCCCGACCGCCTACTACAGAGCAGTACTTC; CDR3 protein: CASRPRPPTTEQYF
clone size: -; J gene: TRBJ2-1; D gene: -; V gene: TRBV12-1; CDR3 DNA: TGTGCCAGCAGCCCTGAAGCTCGCAATGAGCAGTTCTTC; CDR3 protein: CASSPEARNEQFF
clone size: -; J gene: TRBJ2-3; D gene: -; V gene: TRBV7-7; CDR3 DNA: TGTGCCAGCAGGCGGGGTAGCGGAATAAGCACAGATACGCAGTATTTT; CDR3 protein: CASRRGSGISTDTQYF
clone size: -; J gene: TRBJ1-1; D gene: -; V gene: TRBV11-3; CDR3 DNA: TGTGCCAGCAAACGGGCCAAAAGGGACACTGAAGCTTTCTTT; CDR3 protein: CASKRAKRDTEAFF
clone size: few; J gene: TRBJ2-1; D gene: -; V gene: TRBV5-1; CDR3 DNA: TGCGCCAGCAGCTCAGACCTCTCCTACAATGAGCAGTTCTTC; CDR3 protein: CASSSDLSYNEQFF
clone size: -; J gene: TRBJ1-5; D gene: -; V gene: TRBV6-8; CDR3 DNA: TGTGCCAGCAGTTACAAGGTAAATCAGCCCCAGCATTTT; CDR3 protein: CASSYKVNQPQHF
clone size: -; J gene: TRBJ2-7; D gene: -; V gene: TRBV28; CDR3 DNA: TGTGCCAGCACCCCCCGTGGGTCCATCCCTAACTACGAGCAGTACTTC; CDR3 protein: CASTPRGSIPNYEQYF
clone size: -; J gene: TRBJ2-3; D gene: TRBD1; V gene: TRBV15; CDR3 DNA: TGTGCCACCAGAACTACAGGGGTCCCCACAGATACGCAGTATTTT; CDR3 protein: CATRTTGVPTDTQYF
clone size: -; J gene: TRBJ1-5; D gene: -; V gene: TRBV19; CDR3 DNA: TGTGCCAGTAGTATCCCAGGGAATCAGCCCCAGCATTTT; CDR3 protein: CASSIPGNQPQHF
clone size: -; J gene: TRBJ2-4; D gene: TRBD1; V gene: TRBV5-1; CDR3 DNA: TGCGCCAGCAGCCCCGGACAGGGGGCGGTAAACATTCAGTACTTC; CDR3 protein: CASSPGQGAVNIQYF
clone size: -; J gene: TRBJ2-1; D gene: TRBD1; V gene: TRBV7-1; CDR3 DNA: TGTGCCAGCAGCCTCGGGACAGTTAACGAGCAGTTCTTC; CDR3 protein: CASSLGTVNEQFF
clone size: -; J gene: TRBJ1-2; D gene: -; V gene: TRBV28; CDR3 DNA: TGTGCCAGCAGTTTCAGGGTTGTTGGCTACACCTTC; CDR3 protein: CASSFRVVGYTF
clone size: -; J gene: TRBJ2-7; D gene: -; V gene: TRBV5-1; CDR3 DNA: TGCGCCAGCAGCTTGGACAGTCCCTCATACGAGCAGTACTTC; CDR3 protein: CASSLDSPSYEQYF
clone size: few; J gene: TRBJ1-6; D gene: -; V gene: TRBV6-8; CDR3 DNA: TGTGCCATCAGCCCCTTCCAGGGAATCGATAATTCACCCCTCCACTTT; CDR3 protein: CAISPFQGIDNSPLHF
clone size: -; J gene: TRBJ2-7; D gene: TRBD1; V gene: TRBV5-1; CDR3 DNA: TGCGCCAGCAGCTCAGGGACAGGGGTTGTCGAGCAGTACTTC; CDR3 protein: CASSSGTGVVEQYF
clone size: -; J gene: TRBJ1-2; D gene: -; V gene: TRBV12-5; CDR3 DNA: TGTGCTAGTGGTTTGGTAGTTTCCGCTAAAGAGCCTAACTATGGCTACACCTTC; CDR3 protein: CASGLVVSAKEPNYGYTF
clone size: -; J gene: TRBJ1-2; D gene: TRBD1; V gene: TRBV11-3; CDR3 DNA: TGTGCCAGCAGCTACGGGACAGGGGGCAATTATGGCTACACCTTC; CDR3 protein: CASSYGTGGNYGYTF